Below, 3 T cell receptor beta chains from the same sample are listed, as sequenced in a study of blood T cell repertoires in COVID-19. Method: immunoSEQ multiplex PCR; TCRdb's copy keeps in-frame clones and lacks some. There are some 70,000 clones in the sample; approximately 82% occur only once, and 5.3% lies in the top ten. The sequenced material came from peripheral blood. The receptors derive from a man over 45 with active COVID-19.

The J gene is TRBJ2-2, the V gene TRBV2; the D is unclear. The germline V and J ends were trimmed by 4 bases and 0 bases, with 6 bases remaining between them. The CDR3 spans 14 residues. Germline V lookup: CDR1 SNHLY, CDR2 FYNNEI. CDR3 residues: CASSGDTNTGELFF. The CDR3 DNA sequence: TGTGCCAGCAGTGGCGACACGAACACCGGGGAGCTGTTTTTT.

The chain joins TRBV28 to TRBJ1-5; 9 bases map to TRBD1. Germline V lookup: CDR1 MDHEN, CDR2 SYDVKM. The CDR3 length is 17 residues. Germline trimming cut 6 bases from V and 2 bases from J; bases unmatched to any gene: 11. CDR3 sequence: CASRDYRGRLGNQPQHF. The CDR3 region has the DNA TGTGCCAGCAGGGATTACAGGGGGCGCTTAGGCAATCAGCCCCAGCATTTT. Together with reference TRBV28 and TRBJ1-5, the CDR3 gives the full variable domain: DVKVTQSSRYLVKRTGEKVFLECVQDMDHENMFWYRQDPGLGLRLIYFSYDVKMKEKGDIPEGYSVSREKKERFSLILESASTNQTSMYLCASRDYRGRLGNQPQHFGDGTRLSIL.

J is TRBJ1-2 and V is TRBV5-1; 8 bases line up with TRBD1. The length of the CDR3 is 12 residues. Germline lookup yields CDR1 SGHRS and CDR2 YFSETQ. V was pared by 4 bases and J by 8 bases, with 4 bases of the junction left unmatched. The CDR3 region is CASSDRGRGYTF. The CDR3 nucleotides are TGCGCCAGCAGCGACAGGGGCCGAGGCTACACCTTC.